This T cell receptor (beta chain) was found in a study of PD-1 blockade in classical Hodgkin lymphoma. The protocol was immunoSEQ multiplex PCR, while the TCRdb copy is restricted to in-frame clones and leaves out a portion. The table has some 52,000 clones, about 89% seen once. The CDR3 has 14 amino acids. V dropped 4 bases and J dropped 4 bases, with 13 bases sitting between them. The germline V gene has CDR1 SEHNR and CDR2 FQNEAQ (reference sequence). Note on this clone: Its antigen is undetermined.

As for time point: cycle 4 day 1 (C4D1), after more than five weeks of nivolumab. There was relapse after autologous stem cell transplantation in every patient, and there was variation in brentuximab vedotin exposure. Study-wide results and limits: Relapsed/refractory patients reportedly had the lowest baseline TCR diversity, below newly diagnosed patients, who were below healthy donors. Those achieving complete response showed baseline diversity like newly diagnosed patients.

This receptor was obtained from a human donor with classical Hodgkin lymphoma. The J gene is TRBJ1-1, the V gene TRBV7-9; possibly TRBD1 for D (6 bases). The sequencing here drew on peripheral blood mononuclear cells (PBMCs), taken before the fourth cycle of nivolumab. Written as DNA, the CDR3 is TGTGCCAGCAGCTCTCGGGCAGGGGTCACTGAAGCTTTCTTT. It specifies CASSSRAGVTEAFF.